This TCR beta chain was sequenced for a study of blood T cell repertoires in COVID-19. Whole-study context: Acute-phase and convalescent COVID-19 samples originated in the United States, Italy and Spain. Nucleic acid was either cDNA or gDNA, and it came from T cells, B-cell-depleted T cells, or PBMCs.

This CDR3 has 15 residues. Per germline, CDR1 GTSNPN and CDR2 SVGIG (reference sequence). Trimming removed 2 bases at V and 4 bases at J, with 17 bases between. Per the original data handling: Amplification of reference gene primers provided the estimated nucleated cell counts. Clones were sequenced by immunoSEQ multiplex PCR, and TCRdb holds only the in-frame ones, with some missing. That table supplies the V and J calls and clone size; D and trimming were determined from the DNA. Of a few hundred thousand clones listed, more than 80% are singletons. The gene calls are TRBV30 and TRBJ1-1; weak D call: TRBD1 (5 bases). The TCR sequence derives from a man aged 35 to 55 with acute or convalescent COVID-19. The sequenced material came from peripheral blood. The CDR3 reads CAWSPSPGGGTEAFF. In nucleotides, the CDR3 is TGTGCCTGGAGTCCCTCTCCCGGGGGAGGCACTGAAGCTTTCTTT.